The source of this T cell receptor beta chain is a study of molecular identifiers for immune sequencing clone quantification. One entry per CDR3 protein results from TCRdb running MiXCR on the PCR reads. The sample shows hundreds of thousands of distinct CDR3 sequences, just under 20% of them seen only once. Overall study results and limits: The share of molecules held by clones above 20 RNA copies was over 98% in effector cells and under 1% in naive cells.

Per germline, CDR1 MNHNS and CDR2 SASEGT. The CDR3 has 13 amino acids. Trimming took 8 bases from V and 2 from J, leaving 13 bases between them. Of note for this clonotype: What it binds is not known. A much larger clone lies one base from this, so it may be a read error.

The TCR comes from a human donor in good health. Some libraries in this study had Jurkat cell RNA spiked in. The sample taken for sequencing was naive CD8+ T cells from blood, with Jurkat cell RNA spiked in. Subset noted: FACS-sorted CD8+CD4-CCR7+CD45RA+ naive T cells. The J gene is TRBJ2-7, the V gene TRBV6-1, with D possibly matching TRBD2 (6 bases). This CDR3 is CASGWTGAYEQYF. CDR3 bases: TGTGCCAGCGGATGGACGGGAGCCTACGAGCAGTACTTC.